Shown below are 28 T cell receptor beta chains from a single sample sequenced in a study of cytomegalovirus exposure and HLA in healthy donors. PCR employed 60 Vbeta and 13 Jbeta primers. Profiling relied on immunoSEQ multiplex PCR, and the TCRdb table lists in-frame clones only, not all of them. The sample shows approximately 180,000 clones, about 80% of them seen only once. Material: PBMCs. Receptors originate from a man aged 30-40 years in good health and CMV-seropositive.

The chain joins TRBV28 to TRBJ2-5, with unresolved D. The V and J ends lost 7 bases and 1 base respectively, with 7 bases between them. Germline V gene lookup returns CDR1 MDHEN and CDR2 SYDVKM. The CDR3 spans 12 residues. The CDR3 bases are TGTGCCAGCACAGACTTCCAAGAGACCCAGTACTTC. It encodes CASTDFQETQYF.

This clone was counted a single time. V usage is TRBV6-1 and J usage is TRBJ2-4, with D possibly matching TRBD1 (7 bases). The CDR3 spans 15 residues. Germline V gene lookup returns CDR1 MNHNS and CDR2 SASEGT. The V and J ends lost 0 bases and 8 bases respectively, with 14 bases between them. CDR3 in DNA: TGTGCCAGCAGTGAAGCGTGGAGGGGGCTATACATTCAGTACTTC. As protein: CASSEAWRGLYIQYF.

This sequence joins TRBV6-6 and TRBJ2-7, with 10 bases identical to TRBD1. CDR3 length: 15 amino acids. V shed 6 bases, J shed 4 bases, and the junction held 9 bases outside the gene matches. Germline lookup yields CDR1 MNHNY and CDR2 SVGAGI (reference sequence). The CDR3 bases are TGTGCCAGCAGCCACGGGGACAGGGGTATTTACGAGCAGTACTTC. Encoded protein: CASSHGDRGIYEQYF.

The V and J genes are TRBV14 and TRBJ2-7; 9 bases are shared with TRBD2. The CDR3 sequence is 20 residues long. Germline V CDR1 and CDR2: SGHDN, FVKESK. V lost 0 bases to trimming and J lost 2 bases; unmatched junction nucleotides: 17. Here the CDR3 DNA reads TGTGCCAGCAGCCAAGAGAGGCTAGCGGGATACCTAGCGGGGACCTACGAGCAGTACTTC. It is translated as CASSQERLAGYLAGTYEQYF.

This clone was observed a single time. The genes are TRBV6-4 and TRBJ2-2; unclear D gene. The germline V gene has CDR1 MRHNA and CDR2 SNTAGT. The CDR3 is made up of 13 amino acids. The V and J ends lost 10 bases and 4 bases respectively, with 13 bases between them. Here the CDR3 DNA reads TGTGCCACCTCCGAGAGAGGCACCGGGGAGCTGTTTTTT. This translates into CATSERGTGELFF.

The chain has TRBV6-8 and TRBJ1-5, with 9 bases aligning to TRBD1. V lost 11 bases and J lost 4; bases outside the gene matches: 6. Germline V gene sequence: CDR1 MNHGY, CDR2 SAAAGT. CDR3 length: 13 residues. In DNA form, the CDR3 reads TGTGCCTGCGGGACAGGGCTGAATCAGCCCCAGCATTTT. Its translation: CACGTGLNQPQHF.

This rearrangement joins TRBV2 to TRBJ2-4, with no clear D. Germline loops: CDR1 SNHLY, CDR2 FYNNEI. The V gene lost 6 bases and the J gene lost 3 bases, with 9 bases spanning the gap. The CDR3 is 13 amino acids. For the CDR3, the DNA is TGTGCCAGCAGAGTAGTTGACAAAAACATTCAGTACTTC. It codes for CASRVVDKNIQYF.

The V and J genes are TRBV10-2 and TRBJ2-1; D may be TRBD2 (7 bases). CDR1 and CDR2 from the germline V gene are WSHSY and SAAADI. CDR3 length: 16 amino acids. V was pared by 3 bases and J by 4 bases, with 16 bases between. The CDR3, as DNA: TGCGCCAGCAGTGATTGGACTAGGAGGGGGTACAATGAGCAGTTCTTC. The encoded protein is CASSDWTRRGYNEQFF.

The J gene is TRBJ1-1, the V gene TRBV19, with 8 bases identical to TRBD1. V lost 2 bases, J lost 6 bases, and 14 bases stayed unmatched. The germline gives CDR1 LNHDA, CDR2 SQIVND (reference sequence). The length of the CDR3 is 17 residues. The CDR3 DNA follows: TGTGCCAGTAGTATATCCTCCGTGGCAGGGGGCCGACCTGAAGCTTTCTTT. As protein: CASSISSVAGGRPEAFF.

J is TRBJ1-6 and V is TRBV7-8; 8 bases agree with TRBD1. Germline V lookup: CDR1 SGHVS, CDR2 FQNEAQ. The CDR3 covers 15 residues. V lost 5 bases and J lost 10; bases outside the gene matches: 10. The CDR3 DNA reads TGTGCCAGCAGCATCGTCCAGGGGGCAGGATCACCCCTCCACTTT. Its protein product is CASSIVQGAGSPLHF.

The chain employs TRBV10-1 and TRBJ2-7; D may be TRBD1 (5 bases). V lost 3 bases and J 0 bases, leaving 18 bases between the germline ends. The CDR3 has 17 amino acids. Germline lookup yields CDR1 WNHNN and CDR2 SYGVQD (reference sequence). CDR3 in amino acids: CASSEFRAEDPSYEQYF. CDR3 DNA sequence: TGCGCCAGCAGTGAATTCAGGGCAGAGGATCCCTCCTACGAGCAGTACTTC.

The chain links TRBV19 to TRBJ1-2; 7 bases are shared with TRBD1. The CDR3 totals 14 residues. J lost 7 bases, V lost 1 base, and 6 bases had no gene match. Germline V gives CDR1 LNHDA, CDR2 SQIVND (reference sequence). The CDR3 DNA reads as TGTGCCAGTAGTATAGGCAGGGGGGTTCGTGGCTACACCTTC. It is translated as CASSIGRGVRGYTF.

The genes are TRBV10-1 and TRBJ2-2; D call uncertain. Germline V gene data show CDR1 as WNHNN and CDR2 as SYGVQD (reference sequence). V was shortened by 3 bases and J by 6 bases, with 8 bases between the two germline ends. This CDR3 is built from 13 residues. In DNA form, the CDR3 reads TGCGCCAGCAGTGACTCCCAGTCCGGGGAGCTGTTTTTT. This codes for CASSDSQSGELFF.

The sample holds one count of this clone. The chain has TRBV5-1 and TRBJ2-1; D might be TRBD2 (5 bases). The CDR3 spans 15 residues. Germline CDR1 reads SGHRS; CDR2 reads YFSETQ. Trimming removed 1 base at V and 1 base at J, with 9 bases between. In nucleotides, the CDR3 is TGCGCCAGCAGCTTGAAACGGGGTTCCTACAATGAGCAGTTCTTC. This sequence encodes CASSLKRGSYNEQFF.

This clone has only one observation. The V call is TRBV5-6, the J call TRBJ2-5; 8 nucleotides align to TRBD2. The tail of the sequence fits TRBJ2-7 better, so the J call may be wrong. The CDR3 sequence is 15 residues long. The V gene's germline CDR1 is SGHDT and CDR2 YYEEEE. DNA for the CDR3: TGTGCCAGCAGCTTAAAGAGCGGGAGTGACTACGAGCAGTACTTC. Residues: CASSLKSGSDYEQYF.

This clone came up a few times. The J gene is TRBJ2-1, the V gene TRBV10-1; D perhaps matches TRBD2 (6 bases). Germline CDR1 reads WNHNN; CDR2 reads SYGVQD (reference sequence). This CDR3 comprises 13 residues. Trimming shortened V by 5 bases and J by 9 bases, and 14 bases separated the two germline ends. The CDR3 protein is CASSPLLRGEQFF. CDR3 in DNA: TGCGCCAGCAGTCCTCTTTTGCGGGGTGAGCAGTTCTTC.

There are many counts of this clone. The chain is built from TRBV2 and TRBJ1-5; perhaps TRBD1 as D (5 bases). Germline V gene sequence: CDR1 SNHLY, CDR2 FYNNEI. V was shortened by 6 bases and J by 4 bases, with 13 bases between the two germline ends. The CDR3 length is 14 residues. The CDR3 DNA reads TGTGCCAGCAGACCAGACAGCATAAATCAGCCCCAGCATTTT. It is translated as CASRPDSINQPQHF.

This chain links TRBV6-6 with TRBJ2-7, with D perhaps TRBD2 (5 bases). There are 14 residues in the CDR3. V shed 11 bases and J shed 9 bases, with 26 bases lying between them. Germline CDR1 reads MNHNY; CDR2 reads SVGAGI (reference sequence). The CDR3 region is CAVQGRNLLVGQYF. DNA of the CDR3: TGTGCCGTCCAAGGCCGGAACTTACTAGTCGGGCAGTACTTC.

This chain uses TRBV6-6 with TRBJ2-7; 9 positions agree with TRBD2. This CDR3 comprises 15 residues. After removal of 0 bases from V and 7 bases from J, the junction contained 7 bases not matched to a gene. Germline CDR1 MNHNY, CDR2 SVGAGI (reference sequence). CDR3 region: CASSYSRGGAGEQYF. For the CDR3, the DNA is TGTGCCAGCAGTTACTCCCGCGGGGGGGCCGGTGAGCAGTACTTC.

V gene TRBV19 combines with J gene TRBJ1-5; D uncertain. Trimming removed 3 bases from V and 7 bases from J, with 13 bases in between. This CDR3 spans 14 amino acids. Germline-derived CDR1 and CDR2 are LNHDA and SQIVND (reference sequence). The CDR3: CASSMRGSQQPQHF. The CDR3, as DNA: TGTGCCAGTAGTATGCGAGGGAGCCAGCAGCCCCAGCATTTT.

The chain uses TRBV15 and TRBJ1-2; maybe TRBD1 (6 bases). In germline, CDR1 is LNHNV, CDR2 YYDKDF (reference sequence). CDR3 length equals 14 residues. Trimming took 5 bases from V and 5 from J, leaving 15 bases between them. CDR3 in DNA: TGTGCCACCAGCTACGGGGAAGGGACATATGGCTACACCTTC. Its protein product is CATSYGEGTYGYTF.

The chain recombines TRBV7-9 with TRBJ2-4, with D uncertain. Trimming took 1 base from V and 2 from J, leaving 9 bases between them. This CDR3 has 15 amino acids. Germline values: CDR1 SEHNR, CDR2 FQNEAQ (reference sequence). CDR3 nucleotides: TGTGCCAGCAGCTTAGACAGACGGACCAAAAACATTCAGTACTTC. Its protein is CASSLDRRTKNIQYF.

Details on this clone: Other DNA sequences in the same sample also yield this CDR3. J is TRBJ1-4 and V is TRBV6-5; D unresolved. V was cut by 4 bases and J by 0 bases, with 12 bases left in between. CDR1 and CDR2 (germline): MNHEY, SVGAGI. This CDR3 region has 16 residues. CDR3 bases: TGTGCCAGCAGTTCCCCGAGCCTTTCAACTAATGAAAAACTGTTTTTT. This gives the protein CASSSPSLSTNEKLFF.

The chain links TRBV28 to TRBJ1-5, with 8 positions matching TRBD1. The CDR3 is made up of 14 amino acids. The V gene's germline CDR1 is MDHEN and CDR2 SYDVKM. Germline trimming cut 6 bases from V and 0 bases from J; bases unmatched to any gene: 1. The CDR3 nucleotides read TGTGCCAGCAGAGGACAGGGTAGCAATCAGCCCCAGCATTTT. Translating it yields CASRGQGSNQPQHF.

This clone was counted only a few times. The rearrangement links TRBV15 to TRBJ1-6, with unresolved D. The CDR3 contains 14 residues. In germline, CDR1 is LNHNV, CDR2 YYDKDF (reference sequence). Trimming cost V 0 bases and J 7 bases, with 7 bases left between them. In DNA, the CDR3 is TGTGCCACCAGCAGAGATTCGGAGAATTCACCCCTCCACTTT. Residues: CATSRDSENSPLHF.

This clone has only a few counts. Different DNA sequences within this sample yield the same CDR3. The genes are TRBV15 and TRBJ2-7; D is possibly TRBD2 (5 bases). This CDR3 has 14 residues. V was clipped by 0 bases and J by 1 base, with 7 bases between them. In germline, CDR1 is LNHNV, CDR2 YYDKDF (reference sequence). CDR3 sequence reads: CATSRDTGSYEQYF. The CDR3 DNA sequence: TGTGCCACCAGCAGAGACACGGGGTCCTACGAGCAGTACTTC.

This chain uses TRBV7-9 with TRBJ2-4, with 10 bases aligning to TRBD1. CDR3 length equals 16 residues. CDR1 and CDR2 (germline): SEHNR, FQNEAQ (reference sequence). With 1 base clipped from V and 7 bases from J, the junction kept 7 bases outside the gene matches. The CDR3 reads CASSLVFGDRGNIQYF. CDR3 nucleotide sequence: TGTGCCAGCAGCTTAGTTTTTGGGGACAGGGGCAACATTCAGTACTTC.

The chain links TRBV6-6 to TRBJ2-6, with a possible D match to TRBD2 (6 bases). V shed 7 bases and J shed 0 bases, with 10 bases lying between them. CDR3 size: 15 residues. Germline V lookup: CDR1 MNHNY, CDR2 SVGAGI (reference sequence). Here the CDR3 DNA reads TGTGCCAGCACTAGCGCCTACTCTGGGGCCAACGTCCTGACTTTC. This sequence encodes CASTSAYSGANVLTF.